This T cell receptor (beta chain) emerged from a study of cytomegalovirus exposure and HLA in healthy donors. Only one count was recorded for this clone. The antigen remains undetermined. With 60 Vbeta and 13 Jbeta primers, the PCR was carried out. The protocol was immunoSEQ multiplex PCR, while the TCRdb copy is restricted to in-frame clones and leaves out a portion. The sample yields some 170,000 clones, 78% seen once. Points from the study as a whole: Presence/absence results assume similar sequencing depth per donor, which may not hold. Solely CMV serostatus was available to characterize immune exposure. The study listed roughly 160 cytomegalovirus-associated TCR beta chains. Among the sequence variants, a highly shared cluster was likely an artifact of sequencing.

Sequenced input: PBMCs. The receptor was isolated from a female donor in good health and CMV-seronegative.

CDR3 residues: CASSQDTGNTEAFF. The CDR3 bases are TGTGCCAGCAGCCAAGATACTGGGAACACTGAAGCTTTCTTT. This chain connects TRBV14 to TRBJ1-1, with no clear D. Deletions cut 0 bases from V and 1 base from J, with 6 bases between. Germline-derived CDR1 and CDR2 are SGHDN and FVKESK. The CDR3 totals 14 residues.